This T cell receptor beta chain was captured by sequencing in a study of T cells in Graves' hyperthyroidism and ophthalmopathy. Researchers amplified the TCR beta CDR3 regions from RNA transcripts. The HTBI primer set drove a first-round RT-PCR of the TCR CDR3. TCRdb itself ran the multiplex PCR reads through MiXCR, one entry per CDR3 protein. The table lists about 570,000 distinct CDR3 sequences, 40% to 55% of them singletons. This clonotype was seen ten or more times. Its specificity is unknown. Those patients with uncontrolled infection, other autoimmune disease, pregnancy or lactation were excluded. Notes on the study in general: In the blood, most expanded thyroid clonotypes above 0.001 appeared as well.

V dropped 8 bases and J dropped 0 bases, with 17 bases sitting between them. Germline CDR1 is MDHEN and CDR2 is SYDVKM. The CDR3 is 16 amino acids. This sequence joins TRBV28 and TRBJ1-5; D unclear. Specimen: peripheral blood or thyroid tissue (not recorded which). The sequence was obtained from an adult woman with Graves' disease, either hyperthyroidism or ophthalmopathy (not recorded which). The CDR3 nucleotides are TGTGCCAGCGAGGGTCGTCGAGTATATAGCAATCAGCCCCAGCATTTT. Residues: CASEGRRVYSNQPQHF.